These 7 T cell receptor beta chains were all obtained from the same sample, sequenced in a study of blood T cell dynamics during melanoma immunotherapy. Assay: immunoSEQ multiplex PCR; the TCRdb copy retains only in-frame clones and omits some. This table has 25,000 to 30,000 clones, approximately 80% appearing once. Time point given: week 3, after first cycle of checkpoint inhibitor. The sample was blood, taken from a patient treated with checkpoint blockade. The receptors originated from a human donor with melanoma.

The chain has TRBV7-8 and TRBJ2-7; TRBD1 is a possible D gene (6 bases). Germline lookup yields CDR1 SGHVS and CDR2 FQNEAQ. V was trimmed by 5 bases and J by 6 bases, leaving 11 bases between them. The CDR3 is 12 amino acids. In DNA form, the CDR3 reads TGTGCCAGCAGCCTAGACAGGTCCGAGCAGTACTTC. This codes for CASSLDRSEQYF.

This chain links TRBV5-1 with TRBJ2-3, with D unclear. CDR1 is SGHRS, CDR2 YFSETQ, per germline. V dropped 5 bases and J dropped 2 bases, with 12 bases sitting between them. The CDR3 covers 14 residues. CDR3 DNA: TGCGCCAGCAGGAAACAACCGAACACAGATACGCAGTATTTT. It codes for CASRKQPNTDTQYF.

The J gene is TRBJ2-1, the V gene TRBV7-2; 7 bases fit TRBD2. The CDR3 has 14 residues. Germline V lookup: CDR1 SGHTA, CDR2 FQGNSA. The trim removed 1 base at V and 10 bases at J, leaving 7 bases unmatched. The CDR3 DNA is TGTGCCAGCAGCTTAGTTGGGAGCGGGAACGAGCAGTTCTTC. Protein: CASSLVGSGNEQFF.

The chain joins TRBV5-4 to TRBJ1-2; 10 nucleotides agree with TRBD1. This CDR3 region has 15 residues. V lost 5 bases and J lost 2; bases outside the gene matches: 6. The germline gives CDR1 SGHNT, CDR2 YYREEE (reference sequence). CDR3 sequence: CASRWDRGSNYGYTF. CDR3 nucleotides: TGTGCCAGCAGGTGGGACAGGGGTTCAAACTATGGCTACACCTTC. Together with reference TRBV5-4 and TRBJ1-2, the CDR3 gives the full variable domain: ETGVTQSPTHLIKTRGQQVTLRCSSQSGHNTVSWYQQALGQGPQFIFQYYREEENGRGNFPPRFSGLQFPNYSSELNVNALELDDSALYLCASRWDRGSNYGYTFGSGTRLTVV.

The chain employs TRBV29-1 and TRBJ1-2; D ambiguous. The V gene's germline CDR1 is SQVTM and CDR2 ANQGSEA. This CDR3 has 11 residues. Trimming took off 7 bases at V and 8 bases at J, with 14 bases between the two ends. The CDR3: CSALLSYGYTF. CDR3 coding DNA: TGCAGCGCTCTACTGAGCTACGGCTACACCTTC.

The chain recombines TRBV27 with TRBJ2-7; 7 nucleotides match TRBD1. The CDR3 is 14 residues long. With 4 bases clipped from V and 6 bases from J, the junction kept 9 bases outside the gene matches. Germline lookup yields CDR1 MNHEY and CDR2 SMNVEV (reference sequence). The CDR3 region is CASSYRGQTSEQYF. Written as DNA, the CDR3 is TGTGCCAGCAGTTATCGGGGACAGACCTCCGAGCAGTACTTC.

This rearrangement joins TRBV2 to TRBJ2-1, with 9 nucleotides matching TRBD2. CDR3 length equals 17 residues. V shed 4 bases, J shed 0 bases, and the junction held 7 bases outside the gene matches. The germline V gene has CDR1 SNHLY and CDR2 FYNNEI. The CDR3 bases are TGTGCCAGCAGTGGGCCTAGCGGGGTGAGCTCCTACAATGAGCAGTTCTTC. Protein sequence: CASSGPSGVSSYNEQFF.